The 18 T cell receptor beta chains reported below all come from one sample, sequenced in a study of T cells expressing NK-cell markers. TCRdb reprocessed the 5' RACE reads, keeping one entry per CDR3 protein, no DNA. Recorded here are around 260,000 distinct CDR3 sequences; the top ten clones represent about 4%. Sequencing input: blood T cells: a sorted CD56 or NKG2C T cell subset, CD4+ or CD8+ T cells, or bulk PBMC T cells (not recorded which). The receptors come from a woman between 18 and 70 years old in good health.

The genes are TRBV10-3 and TRBJ1-4. Germline assignment: CDR1 ENHRY and CDR2 SYGVKD. This CDR3 has 15 residues. The CDR3 loop reads CAISESRAANEKLFF.

The J gene is TRBJ2-7, the V gene TRBV28; without DNA, the TCRdb call of TRBD2 cannot be checked. Germline V gene data show CDR1 as MDHEN and CDR2 as SYDVKM. The CDR3 spans 14 residues. CDR3 sequence: CASSLDFASYEQYF.

The gene calls are TRBV5-1 and TRBJ2-3; there is no DNA to check the TCRdb D call of TRBD1. The germline V gene encodes CDR1 SGHRS and CDR2 YFSETQ. The CDR3 length is 12 residues. The chain's CDR3 is CASSTDRETQYF.

This chain uses TRBV4-3 with TRBJ1-3; TCRdb's D gene call, TRBD1, goes unchecked for lack of DNA. Germline lookup yields CDR1 LGHNA and CDR2 YSLEER. The CDR3 extends over 16 amino acids. CDR3: CASSQDVWTGEDTIYF.

The gene calls are TRBV5-1 and TRBJ2-2; TCRdb outputs TRBD2, but without DNA this stays unchecked. There are 17 residues in the CDR3. The germline CDR1 and CDR2 sequences are SGHRS and YFSETQ. This CDR3 reads CASSLGLAGLNTGELFF.

The CDR3 spells CASSGQAGTSYEQYF. The V call is TRBV7-2, the J call TRBJ2-7; TCRdb lists TRBD2, though no DNA is available to test this call. The CDR3 consists of 15 residues. CDR1 is SGHTA and CDR2 is FQGNSA in the germline V gene.

The chain is built from TRBV20-1 and TRBJ2-2; TCRdb designates TRBD1, a call that cannot be tested without DNA. Germline V gene sequence: CDR1 DFQATT, CDR2 SNEGSKA (reference sequence). The CDR3 length is 17 residues. The CDR3 here is CSATDRGTTLTYRELFF.

The chain joins TRBV27 to TRBJ1-3; the D call from TCRdb, TRBD1, cannot be confirmed without DNA. This CDR3 is built from 13 residues. In germline, CDR1 is MNHEY, CDR2 SMNVEV (reference sequence). The CDR3: CASSPQDRGTIYF.

V is TRBV7-9 and J is TRBJ1-2; TCRdb reports TRBD1, a call that lacks DNA to check it against. The germline gives CDR1 SEHNR, CDR2 FQNEAQ (reference sequence). The CDR3 length is 14 residues. The CDR3 reads CASSLVGTGDGYTF.

The J gene is TRBJ1-1, the V gene TRBV5-1; TCRdb's D call of TRBD1 is untestable without DNA. CDR3 length: 13 residues. CDR1 is SGHRS and CDR2 is YFSETQ in the germline V gene. Here the CDR3 reads CASSSRALTEAFF.

The V and J genes are TRBV12-3 or TRBV12-4 and TRBJ2-1; TCRdb lists TRBD2, though no DNA is available to test this call. CDR3 size: 15 residues. The CDR3 region is CASRLLAGAPNEQFF.

This chain connects TRBV7-3 to TRBJ2-1. This CDR3 contains 13 residues. Germline lookup yields CDR1 SGHTA and CDR2 FQGTGA. CDR3 residues: CASSLGTSTEQFF.

The chain carries TRBV7-3 and TRBJ1-1; there is no DNA to check the TCRdb D call of TRBD1. Germline values: CDR1 SGHTA, CDR2 FQGTGA. The CDR3 loop spans 14 amino acids. The CDR3 here is CASSLISTGGKAFF.

The J gene is TRBJ2-2, the V gene TRBV5-6; the D call of TRBD2 rests on TCRdb alone, since no DNA is present to check it. Looked up from germline, CDR1 is SGHDT and CDR2 is YYEEEE. The CDR3 is 14 residues long. The CDR3 here is CASSFVGRTGELFF.

The V call is TRBV20-1, the J call TRBJ1-6; TCRdb's D gene call, TRBD1, goes unchecked for lack of DNA. The CDR3 is 13 residues long. CDR1 and CDR2 from the germline V gene are DFQATT and SNEGSKA (reference sequence). CDR3: CSARTGLYSPLHF.

The chain employs TRBV7-3 and TRBJ1-2; the TCRdb D gene call, TRBD1, has no DNA to confirm it. This CDR3 region has 13 residues. The V gene's germline CDR1 is SGHTA and CDR2 FQGTGA. Here the CDR3 reads CASSPGTGFGYTF. Full variable domain (remainder filled in from reference TRBV7-3 and TRBJ1-2): GAGVSQTPSNKVTEKGKYVELRCDPISGHTALYWYRQSLGQGPEFLIYFQGTGAADDSGLPNDRFFAVRPEGSVSTLKIQRTERGDSAVYLCASSPGTGFGYTFGSGTRLTVV.

V gene TRBV5-1 combines with J gene TRBJ1-5; TCRdb reports TRBD1, a call that lacks DNA to check it against. Germline values: CDR1 SGHRS, CDR2 YFSETQ. This CDR3 comprises 15 residues. The CDR3 region is CASSLSVGVDQPQHF.

The rearrangement uses TRBV7-2 and TRBJ1-2; TCRdb picks TRBD1, but there is no DNA to check that call. Germline loops: CDR1 SGHTA, CDR2 FQGNSA. The CDR3 spans 14 residues. CDR3 residues: CASTALGQNYGYTF.